This is a list of T cell receptor beta chains from one sample in a study of shared clonotypes between healthy human individuals. The assay was immunoSEQ multiplex PCR, and TCRdb's table has in-frame clones only and misses some. The repertoire consists of about 2.4 million clones, with roughly 93% occurring once and the leading ten covering about 0.38%. Sequenced: naive CD4+ T cells from PBMCs. These receptors originate from a young man in good health. Some clones in this sample may be carry-over from other donors' samples. Both conserved end residues are part of each CDR3. The order of the fields is clone size, D gene, V gene, J gene, CDR3 DNA, CDR3 protein. The D gene is left open where the match is weak. Only part of the rows carry a size: once, few, many, or a class if the clone is expanded.

.	.	TRBV6-5	TRBJ1-4	TGTGCCAGCAGTTACTCCAGGGAAACTAATGAAAAACTGTTTTTT	CASSYSRETNEKLFF
.	TRBD2	TRBV29-1	TRBJ2-1	TGCAGCGTTGAAGATCGTGTAATGGAATCTAGCGGGAGTAGTTACAATGAGCAGTTCTTC	CSVEDRVMESSGSSYNEQFF
.	TRBD2	TRBV2	TRBJ2-7	TGTGCCAGCAGTGTTGAGGGGCGGGGGATCTACGAGCAGTACTTC	CASSVEGRGIYEQYF
.	.	TRBV29-1	TRBJ1-2	TGCAGCGTTGAAGGGACGGCCTTTAACTATGGCTACACCTTC	CSVEGTAFNYGYTF
.	.	TRBV28	TRBJ1-1	TGTGCCAGCAGCCCTCCTCTCGGACAGTCGAACACTGAAGCTTTCTTT	CASSPPLGQSNTEAFF
.	.	TRBV27	TRBJ2-2	TGTGCCAGCAGTATCCAAGGGACCCCATCCCAAACCGGGGAGCTGTTTTTT	CASSIQGTPSQTGELFF
.	.	TRBV30	TRBJ1-6	TGTGCCTGGAGTGTACTGGCAGGGAGGAATTCACCCCTCCACTTT	CAWSVLAGRNSPLHF
once	.	TRBV19	TRBJ1-2	TGTGCCAGTTCGATAAGAGTGGACTATGGCTACACCTTC	CASSIRVDYGYTF
.	TRBD2	TRBV2	TRBJ2-3	TGTGCCAGCACCCGGACTAGCTTCGACACAGATACGCAGTATTTT	CASTRTSFDTDTQYF
.	TRBD1	TRBV30	TRBJ1-6	TGTGCCTGGAGTTTTCGGACAGGGGCGATCTATAATTCACCCCTCCACTTT	CAWSFRTGAIYNSPLHF
.	TRBD1	TRBV28	TRBJ2-5	TGTGCCAGCAGTCGGCCGACAGGGACGGAGACCCAGTACTTC	CASSRPTGTETQYF
.	TRBD1	TRBV27	TRBJ2-1	TGTGCCAGCAGCCCGACCGGGGGACAGGGGCCAAGGAATGAGCAGTTCTTC	CASSPTGGQGPRNEQFF
.	.	TRBV27	TRBJ2-1	TGTGCCAGCAGTTTAATAGGGGGTAGCTCCTACAATGAGCAGTTCTTC	CASSLIGGSSYNEQFF
once	TRBD1	TRBV6-1	TRBJ1-5	TGTGCCAGCAGTGATAGGGACAGATCGGGTAGCAATCAGCCCCAGCATTTT	CASSDRDRSGSNQPQHF
.	TRBD2	TRBV19	TRBJ2-7	TGTGCCAGTAGTCGACAGGCGGGGGGCGAGCAGTACTTC	CASSRQAGGEQYF
few	.	TRBV18	TRBJ1-1	TGTGCCAGCTCACCAGGGAGCACTGAAGCTTTCTTT	CASSPGSTEAFF
.	.	TRBV6-5	TRBJ1-4	TGTGCCAGCGCGGGAGGAACTAATGAAAAACTGTTTTTT	CASAGGTNEKLFF
.	.	TRBV6-6	TRBJ2-7	TGTGCCAGCAGTTATGTCCAAGGCCAGTCGGAGCAGTACTTC	CASSYVQGQSEQYF
.	.	TRBV5-4	TRBJ2-5	TGTGCCAGCAGCCCGACCCGAACCGCACAGACCCAGTACTTC	CASSPTRTAQTQYF
.	.	TRBV7-9	TRBJ2-7	TGTGCCAGCAGCTTAGGGGGACACTCCTACGAGCAGTACTTC	CASSLGGHSYEQYF
once	.	TRBV6-1	TRBJ2-7	TGTGCCAGCAGCCCGGGGTCCTTTAGGGACGAGCAGTACTTC	CASSPGSFRDEQYF
.	.	TRBV5-6	TRBJ2-7	TGTGCCAGCAGCTTGCACAATGAGGAGCAGTACTTC	CASSLHNEEQYF
.	.	TRBV7-9	TRBJ2-2	TGTGCCAGCAGCTTCCCCGGCCAGGGGAACACCGGGGAGCTGTTTTTT	CASSFPGQGNTGELFF
few	TRBD1	TRBV28	TRBJ1-1	TGTGCCAGCAGTTTGGAACAGGGGTCAGTTGAAGCTTTCTTT	CASSLEQGSVEAFF
.	.	TRBV7-2	TRBJ1-1	TGTGCCAGCAGCGCCCAGGGGCGGTCCATGAACACTGAAGCTTTCTTT	CASSAQGRSMNTEAFF
.	TRBD2	TRBV9	TRBJ2-3	TGTGCCAGCAGCGCTCCGGGACTAGCGGTAGATACGCAGTATTTT	CASSAPGLAVDTQYF
.	TRBD1	TRBV5-1	TRBJ1-3	TGCGCCAGCAGCATAGGGACAGGCTCTGGAAACACCATATATTTT	CASSIGTGSGNTIYF
.	.	TRBV7-9	TRBJ2-7	TGTGCCAGCAGCGGATCGGTCACGGCCTACGAGCAGTACTTC	CASSGSVTAYEQYF
.	TRBD1	TRBV18	TRBJ2-3	TGTGCCAGCTCACCCCTCCCGGGACAGGGTGCCACAGATACGCAGTATTTT	CASSPLPGQGATDTQYF
.	.	TRBV7-2	TRBJ2-2	TGTGCCAGCAGCACGCGAATTGGTAGAACCGGGGAGCTGTTTTTT	CASSTRIGRTGELFF
few	.	TRBV6-5	TRBJ1-4	TGTGCCAGCAGGGACGGACCTAATGAAAAACTGTTTTTT	CASRDGPNEKLFF
.	TRBD1	TRBV6-4	TRBJ1-2	TGTGCCAGCAGTCCAGGGGGGAACTATGGCTACACCTTC	CASSPGGNYGYTF
.	.	TRBV14	TRBJ2-1	TGTGCCAGCAGCCGGGACTTCTACAATGAGCAGTTCTTC	CASSRDFYNEQFF
.	.	TRBV23-1	TRBJ1-1	TGCGCCAGCAGTCAATCGTTGGTGAACACTGAAGCTTTCTTT	CASSQSLVNTEAFF
.	.	TRBV4-2	TRBJ2-7	TGTGCCAGCAGCCAAGAAAGTAACAGATACTACGAGCAGTACTTC	CASSQESNRYYEQYF
.	.	TRBV27	TRBJ2-1	TGTGCCAGCATAAATGGTCGGGGGCTGTGGAATGAGCAGTTCTTC	CASINGRGLWNEQFF
.	.	TRBV28	TRBJ2-5	TGTGCCAGCAGTCCCTATAGCGTCCAAGAGACCCAGTACTTC	CASSPYSVQETQYF
.	.	TRBV7-2	TRBJ2-6	TGTGCCAGCAGCAGGTTAGCGAGGTCTGGGGCCAACGTCCTGACTTTC	CASSRLARSGANVLTF
.	.	TRBV30	TRBJ2-3	TGTGCCTGGAACGGACTGGCCGCGGGCACAGATACGCAGTATTTT	CAWNGLAAGTDTQYF
.	.	TRBV5-5	TRBJ2-1	TGTGCCAGCAGCCTCACAGGGAACTCCTACAATGAGCAGTTCTTC	CASSLTGNSYNEQFF
.	TRBD2	TRBV6-4	TRBJ2-7	TGTGCCAGCAGTGACGGGTACATCTTACTAGCGGCTTCCTACGAGCAGTACTTC	CASSDGYILLAASYEQYF
.	TRBD2	TRBV6-6	TRBJ2-5	TGTGCCAGCAGTACCCCTCGCGGGAGTGGGGAGACCCAGTACTTC	CASSTPRGSGETQYF
.	.	TRBV7-2	TRBJ2-1	TGTGCCAGCAGCTTGGTAGCGGCCTCTGAGCAGTTCTTC	CASSLVAASEQFF
.	.	TRBV7-9	TRBJ2-2	TGTGCCAGCAGCTTATCTAACACCGGGGAGCTGTTTTTT	CASSLSNTGELFF
.	.	TRBV7-3	TRBJ2-3	TGTGCCAGCAGCCCCGAAAGACTAGATACGCAGTATTTT	CASSPERLDTQYF
.	.	TRBV29-1	TRBJ1-2	TGCAGCGTTGACTTATTAGGGAACTATGGCTACACCTTC	CSVDLLGNYGYTF
.	.	TRBV7-3	TRBJ1-1	TGTGCCAGCAGCTTAACTATGGAATACACTGAAGCTTTCTTT	CASSLTMEYTEAFF
.	.	TRBV5-1	TRBJ2-3	TGCGCCAGCAGCTCCGGTGGCCCTACGGATACGCAGTATTTT	CASSSGGPTDTQYF
.	.	TRBV7-8	TRBJ1-1	TGTGCCAGCAGCTTAGAGGTTGAAGCTTTCTTT	CASSLEVEAFF
.	.	TRBV7-2	TRBJ1-2	TGTGCCAGCAGCTTTGCCTATGGCTACACCTTC	CASSFAYGYTF
.	.	TRBV7-9	TRBJ2-1	TGTGCCAGCAGCTTATCGCTGGTACTCAATGAGCAGTTCTTC	CASSLSLVLNEQFF
.	.	TRBV18	TRBJ1-1	TGTGCCAGCTCACCAGCGGGGCGCACTGAAGCTTTCTTT	CASSPAGRTEAFF
.	.	TRBV9	TRBJ2-1	TGTGCCAGCAGCGTAGCTTCATACAATGAGCAGTTCTTC	CASSVASYNEQFF
.	.	TRBV11-1	TRBJ2-2	TGTGCCAGCAGCTTAACGGGGGGACACACGAACACCGGGGAGCTGTTTTTT	CASSLTGGHTNTGELFF